These 13 T cell receptor beta chains came from one sample sequenced in a study of early T cells in non-severe SARS-CoV-2 infection. TCRdb re-called the 5' RACE reads with MiXCR, one entry per CDR3 protein. The sample records about 50,000 distinct CDR3 sequences, approximately 8.5% being singletons. The specimen was whole blood. The receptors originated from an adult who was a healthcare worker with PCR-confirmed SARS-CoV-2 infection or an uninfected control (not recorded which).

At least ten counts were recorded for this clonotype. The V and J genes are TRBV28 and TRBJ2-7, with 7 bases lining up with TRBD2. Germline V gene data show CDR1 as MDHEN and CDR2 as SYDVKM. The J segment lost 2 bases and the V segment lost 6 bases, leaving 7 bases of the junction unmatched. The CDR3 contains 14 residues. CDR3 nucleotide sequence: TGTGCCAGCAGAAACAGCGGGAAAACCTACGAGCAGTACTTC. Translated: CASRNSGKTYEQYF.

This clonotype has just a few counts. The J gene is TRBJ1-1, the V gene TRBV2; D is unresolved. The CDR3 is 13 residues long. Trimming stripped 2 bases from V and 0 bases from J, with 4 bases between. Germline CDR1 SNHLY, CDR2 FYNNEI. DNA of the CDR3: TGTGCCAGCAGTGAATATCTGAACACTGAAGCTTTCTTT. Amino acids: CASSEYLNTEAFF. The whole variable domain, remainder taken from reference TRBV2 and TRBJ1-1, is EPEVTQTPSHQVTQMGQEVILRCVPISNHLYFYWYRQILGQKVEFLVSFYNNEISEKSEIFDDQFSVERPDGSNFTLKIRSTKLEDSAMYFCASSEYLNTEAFFGQGTRLTVV.

The chain joins TRBV11-2 to TRBJ2-1, with a tentative D call TRBD2 (5 bases). The CDR3 contains 16 residues. Looked up from germline, CDR1 is SGHAT and CDR2 is FQNNGV. V lost 4 bases, J lost 1 base, and 14 bases lay in between. As DNA, the CDR3 is TGTGCCAGCAGCTCATTAACCGGGATTTCCTACAATGAGCAGTTCTTC. Protein product: CASSSLTGISYNEQFF.

In regard to this clonotype: A much larger clone differs by one base, so this may be a read error. This chain uses TRBV24-1 with TRBJ2-3; TRBD2 aligns across 7 bases. CDR1 is KGHDR and CDR2 is SFDVKD in the germline V gene. V lost 6 bases to trimming and J lost 4 bases; unmatched junction nucleotides: 6. The CDR3 runs 14 residues. The CDR3 spells CATSTLAASDTQYF. The CDR3 nucleotides read TGTGCCACCAGTACTCTAGCGGCATCAGATACGCAGTATTTT.

This clonotype was counted many times. For the CDR3, the DNA is TGTGCCAGCAGCGTAGGGGCGGGCTCCTACAATGAGCAGTTCTTC. Its protein product is CASSVGAGSYNEQFF. The chain employs TRBV9 and TRBJ2-1, with D possibly being TRBD2 (5 bases). V was cut by 0 bases and J by 0 bases, with 7 bases left in between. The CDR3 totals 15 residues. The germline gives CDR1 SGDLS, CDR2 YYNGEE.

This clonotype was observed at least ten times. The gene calls are TRBV6-2 or TRBV6-3 and TRBJ2-1, with TRBD1 identical over 9 bases. The J segment lost 6 bases and the V segment lost 6 bases, leaving 12 bases of the junction unmatched. The CDR3 loop spans 16 amino acids. The germline gives CDR1 MNHEY, CDR2 SVGEGT. The CDR3 bases are TGTGCCAGCAGGGAGGTCGGGACAGGGTTGTCCAATGAGCAGTTCTTC. This encodes CASREVGTGLSNEQFF.

As regards this clonotype: At one end the junction does not follow the germline gene, possibly because of a read error. This chain links TRBV20-1 with TRBJ2-1, with D possibly called TRBD1 or TRBD2 (5 bases each). The CDR3 extends over 12 amino acids. In germline, CDR1 is DFQATT, CDR2 SNEGSKA (reference sequence). CDR3 amino acids: CGARAGANEQFF. CDR3 nucleotide sequence: TGCGGTGCTAGGGCCGGGGCCAATGAGCAGTTCTTC.

As to this clonotype: A read error may be the cause here, since a much bigger clone is one base away. This chain uses TRBV5-1 with TRBJ2-3; D is unclear. This CDR3 contains 14 residues. Germline loops: CDR1 SGHRS, CDR2 YFSETQ. The CDR3 is CVSSLVANTDTQYF. CDR3 in DNA: TGCGTCAGCAGCTTGGTGGCTAACACAGATACGCAGTATTTT.

This sequence joins TRBV30 and TRBJ2-7, with D possibly being TRBD2 (5 bases). The V and J ends lost 8 bases and 6 bases respectively, with 17 bases between them. CDR1 is GTSNPN, CDR2 SVGIG, per germline (reference sequence). The CDR3 extends over 12 amino acids. CDR3 sequence (DNA): TGTGCCACCTGGAGAGGGTTTGGCGAGCAGTACTTC. This encodes CATWRGFGEQYF.

This rearrangement joins TRBV12-3 or TRBV12-4 to TRBJ2-3; 12 nucleotides line up with TRBD1. V gave up 4 bases and J gave up 6 bases; unmatched junction bases: 11. CDR3 length: 17 amino acids. CDR3 region: CASSSSGTGGNRDTQYF. CDR3 nucleotide sequence: TGTGCCAGCAGTTCTAGCGGGACAGGGGGCAACCGGGATACGCAGTATTTT.

This rearrangement joins TRBV20-1 to TRBJ2-1; 9 nucleotides line up with TRBD2. The trim removed 6 bases at V and 4 bases at J, leaving 7 bases unmatched. This CDR3 is built from 14 residues. In germline, CDR1 is DFQATT, CDR2 SNEGSKA (reference sequence). CDR3 nucleotide sequence: TGCAGTGCCTTCCTAGCGGGGAAGTACAATGAGCAGTTCTTC. This encodes CSAFLAGKYNEQFF.

This clonotype was seen many times. The chain combines TRBV7-2 with TRBJ2-7, with 11 bases lining up with TRBD2. With V trimmed by 4 bases and J by 3 bases, 5 bases remained unmatched. Per the germline V gene, CDR1 is SGHTA and CDR2 is FQGNSA. The CDR3 runs 15 residues. CDR3 in amino acids: CASSSFSGRGYEQYF. The CDR3 nucleotides are TGTGCCAGCAGCTCGTTTAGCGGGAGGGGCTACGAGCAGTACTTC.

The chain employs TRBV28 and TRBJ2-7, with 10 bases lining up with TRBD2. Germline lookup yields CDR1 MDHEN and CDR2 SYDVKM. J lost 3 bases, V lost 7 bases, and 9 bases had no gene match. There are 15 residues in the CDR3. This CDR3 is CASTNPSGSFYEQYF. In DNA, the CDR3 is TGTGCCAGCACCAACCCTAGCGGGAGTTTCTACGAGCAGTACTTC. The full variable domain, its missing parts supplied by reference TRBV28 and TRBJ2-7, is DVKVTQSSRYLVKRTGEKVFLECVQDMDHENMFWYRQDPGLGLRLIYFSYDVKMKEKGDIPEGYSVSREKKERFSLILESASTNQTSMYLCASTNPSGSFYEQYFGPGTRLTVT.